This TCR beta chain stems from a study of blood T cell repertoires in COVID-19. Study context: Spain, Italy and the United States supplied samples that represented acute and convalescent COVID-19. The analysed material was cDNA or gDNA that came from T cells, B-cell-depleted T cells, or PBMCs.

Original data processing: Amplification with reference gene primers provided the estimates of nucleated cell counts. Libraries were prepared by immunoSEQ multiplex PCR; TCRdb keeps only in-frame clonotypes and omits some of them. V, J and clone size reflect that table, while D and trimming were determined from the DNA. Altogether over 60,000 clones are present, about 88% being singletons, with the ten largest covering roughly 9%. V was clipped by 8 bases and J by 4 bases, with 23 bases between them. There are 16 residues in the CDR3. Per the germline V gene, CDR1 is SGHAT and CDR2 is FQNNGV. This receptor was identified in a man older than 75 with acute or convalescent COVID-19. The chain links TRBV11-2 to TRBJ1-2; D perhaps matches TRBD1 (6 bases). Specimen: peripheral blood. CDR3 in DNA: TGTGCCAGCTCCGACAGGAACACCCCGAACGGCTATGGCTACACCTTC. Translated, it gives CASSDRNTPNGYGYTF.